What follows are 32 T cell receptor beta chains derived from one specimen sequenced in a study of Tregs in tolerant kidney transplant recipients. No antigens are known for them. This table comes from immunoSEQ multiplex PCR, and its TCRdb copy is limited to in-frame clones, with some not included. The data show 15,000 to 20,000 clones, around 71% seen once. Sequenced sample: Tregs from blood cultured with allogeneic cells. The receptors derive from a human donor in good health.

The chain recombines TRBV6-1 with TRBJ2-7; D is perhaps TRBD1 (5 bases). Germline CDR1 is MNHNS and CDR2 is SASEGT. Trimming removed 6 bases at V and 0 bases at J, with 9 bases between. CDR3 size: 13 residues. CDR3 DNA sequence: TGTGCCAGCAGCCACGGACACTCCTACGAGCAGTACTTC. It encodes CASSHGHSYEQYF.

The V and J genes are TRBV7-9 and TRBJ1-1, with 7 bases identical to TRBD1. This CDR3 contains 13 residues. The trim removed 6 bases at V and 5 bases at J, leaving 6 bases unmatched. Germline loops: CDR1 SEHNR, CDR2 FQNEAQ (reference sequence). DNA for the CDR3: TGTGCCAGCAGATCGACAGGGTTTACTGAAGCTTTCTTT. Translating gives CASRSTGFTEAFF.

The chain couples TRBV5-1 to TRBJ2-5, with D unresolved. Per germline, CDR1 SGHRS and CDR2 YFSETQ. The CDR3 is 14 amino acids. The V end lost 2 bases, the J end lost 7 bases, and 15 bases lay between the germline ends. CDR3 loop: CASSLNSPSGTQYF. The CDR3 DNA reads as TGCGCCAGCAGCTTAAATTCACCGTCGGGGACCCAGTACTTC.

The chain couples TRBV6-5 to TRBJ1-1, with a weak D call TRBD1 (6 bases). CDR1 and CDR2 from the germline V gene are MNHEY and SVGAGI. This CDR3 region has 14 residues. V was clipped by 4 bases and J by 4 bases, with 13 bases between them. This CDR3 reads CASSWDGGATEAFF. The CDR3 nucleotides read TGTGCCAGCAGTTGGGACGGGGGGGCCACTGAAGCTTTCTTT.

This chain connects TRBV9 to TRBJ1-1; no reliable D call. The V and J ends lost 4 bases and 0 bases respectively, with 16 bases between them. The CDR3 sequence is 16 residues long. Germline assignment: CDR1 SGDLS and CDR2 YYNGEE. CDR3 coding DNA: TGTGCCAGCAGCCCAAGACGGGGATCAATGAACACTGAAGCTTTCTTT. It specifies CASSPRRGSMNTEAFF.

The rearrangement links TRBV5-1 to TRBJ2-3; 7 nucleotides line up with TRBD2. Germline CDR1 and CDR2: SGHRS and YFSETQ. The CDR3 covers 13 residues. V trimming: 4 bases; J trimming: 1 base; junction bases outside the gene matches: 0. The CDR3 sequence: CASSLAGTDTQYF. CDR3 DNA: TGCGCCAGCAGCCTAGCGGGCACAGATACGCAGTATTTT.

The genes are TRBV5-6 and TRBJ2-3, with TRBD2 matching over 13 bases. CDR1 is SGHDT and CDR2 is YYEEEE in the germline V gene. The CDR3 has 15 residues. V shed 2 bases, J shed 4 bases, and the junction held 1 base outside the gene matches. The CDR3 protein is CASSFTSGGADTQYF. The CDR3 bases are TGTGCCAGCAGCTTTACTAGCGGGGGGGCAGATACGCAGTATTTT.

This clone has only one observation. The chain employs TRBV19 and TRBJ2-1, with D perhaps TRBD1 or TRBD2 (6 bases each). V shed 5 bases and J shed 6 bases, with 14 bases lying between them. The CDR3 covers 14 residues. Germline V gene lookup returns CDR1 LNHDA and CDR2 SQIVND (reference sequence). The CDR3 is CASSFGGPGNEQFF. The DNA of the CDR3 is TGTGCCAGTAGTTTCGGGGGCCCCGGCAATGAGCAGTTCTTC. Complete variable domain (other parts from reference TRBV19 and TRBJ2-1): DGGITQSPKYLFRKEGQNVTLSCEQNLNHDAMYWYRQDPGQGLRLIYYSQIVNDFQKGDIAEGYSVSREKKESFPLTVTSAQKNPTAFYLCASSFGGPGNEQFFGPGTRLTVL.

In its sample, this clone is medium-sized. The chain uses TRBV19 and TRBJ1-6, with 10 bases that match TRBD1. The CDR3 loop spans 16 amino acids. Trimming removed 2 bases from V and 5 bases from J; junction bases left unmatched: 3. Per the germline V gene, CDR1 is LNHDA and CDR2 is SQIVND (reference sequence). The CDR3 nucleotides read TGTGCCAGTAGTATAAGGACAGGGGGTCATAATTCACCCCTCCACTTT. Encoded protein: CASSIRTGGHNSPLHF.

The chain combines TRBV6-6 with TRBJ1-2; TRBD1 might be the D (5 bases). Germline CDR1 and CDR2: MNHNY and SVGAGI (reference sequence). Trimming took 7 bases from V and 2 from J, leaving 14 bases between them. The CDR3 is made up of 14 amino acids. CDR3 sequence: CASNRGLRNYGYTF. CDR3 in DNA: TGTGCCAGCAACCGGGGGTTAAGGAACTATGGCTACACCTTC.

The rearrangement links TRBV19 to TRBJ1-1, with D possibly matching TRBD1 (6 bases). Per the germline V gene, CDR1 is LNHDA and CDR2 is SQIVND (reference sequence). Trimming removed 3 bases at V and 1 base at J, with 9 bases between. The CDR3 has 14 residues. The CDR3 DNA sequence: TGTGCCAGTAGTATTCGACAGGCGAACACTGAAGCTTTCTTT. It encodes CASSIRQANTEAFF.

The rearrangement uses TRBV2 and TRBJ2-5; either TRBD1 or TRBD2 may fit D (5 bases each). The length of the CDR3 is 14 residues. Germline CDR1 and CDR2: SNHLY and FYNNEI. Trimming took off 3 bases at V and 1 base at J, with 9 bases between the two ends. The CDR3 DNA reads as TGTGCCAGCAGTGATTGGGGGTCCCAAGAGACCCAGTACTTC. This gives the protein CASSDWGSQETQYF.

The chain is built from TRBV5-8 and TRBJ2-7; 7 bases fit TRBD2. The germline gives CDR1 SGHTS, CDR2 YDEGEE. J gave up 5 bases and V 2 bases, and 4 bases lay outside the gene matches. This CDR3 region has 13 residues. The CDR3 spells CASSLWGGNEQYF. The CDR3 bases are TGTGCCAGCAGCTTATGGGGGGGGAACGAGCAGTACTTC.

The CDR3 protein is CASSRSMNTEAFF. The CDR3 DNA reads TGTGCCAGCAGTCGGAGCATGAACACTGAAGCTTTCTTT. V is TRBV6-6 and J is TRBJ1-1; D unclear. Germline V lookup: CDR1 MNHNY, CDR2 SVGAGI (reference sequence). V dropped 5 bases and J dropped 0 bases, with 7 bases sitting between them. This CDR3 has 13 amino acids.

The chain joins TRBV10-1 to TRBJ2-3, with 7 bases identical to TRBD2. Germline CDR1 reads WNHNN; CDR2 reads SYGVQD (reference sequence). V was pared by 6 bases and J by 8 bases, with 17 bases of the junction left unmatched. The CDR3 length is 16 residues. CDR3 bases: TGCGCCAGCAGACGCCCTAGCGGAACCTCAGGACGTACGCAGTATTTT. This sequence encodes CASRRPSGTSGRTQYF.

The chain links TRBV20-1 to TRBJ2-6, with D unresolved. V lost 1 base, J lost 5 bases, and 0 bases lay in between. This CDR3 spans 11 amino acids. CDR1 is DFQATT, CDR2 SNEGSKA, per germline (reference sequence). The CDR3 reads CSARGANVLTF. The CDR3 DNA reads as TGCAGTGCTAGAGGGGCCAACGTCCTGACTTTC.

This clone has a handful of counts. The V call is TRBV6-1, the J call TRBJ2-1, with 8 bases fitting TRBD2. Germline V lookup: CDR1 MNHNS, CDR2 SASEGT. V gave up 4 bases and J gave up 0 bases; unmatched junction bases: 5. The CDR3 is 16 amino acids. The CDR3 protein is CASSALAGSSYNEQFF. CDR3 in DNA: TGTGCCAGCAGTGCGTTAGCGGGGTCCTCCTACAATGAGCAGTTCTTC.

The CDR3, as DNA: TGCGCCAGCAGCTTGAACAGGGGGGGCTATGGCTACACCTTC. Translating gives CASSLNRGGYGYTF. J is TRBJ1-2 and V is TRBV5-1; 8 positions agree with TRBD1. Germline CDR1 and CDR2: SGHRS and YFSETQ. V gave up 1 base and J gave up 4 bases; unmatched junction bases: 3. This CDR3 contains 14 residues.

The chain joins TRBV19 to TRBJ2-7; the match to TRBD2 covers 9 bases. V dropped 3 bases and J dropped 2; count of bases not matched to a gene: 5. Germline-derived CDR1 and CDR2 are LNHDA and SQIVND (reference sequence). This CDR3 is built from 15 residues. CDR3 sequence: CASSIWLAGTYEQYF. Here the CDR3 DNA reads TGTGCCAGTAGTATTTGGCTAGCGGGGACCTACGAGCAGTACTTC.

The sample holds a few counts of this clone. The chain uses TRBV7-9 and TRBJ2-7; the D gene is possibly TRBD1 (5 bases). In germline, CDR1 is SEHNR, CDR2 FQNEAQ (reference sequence). The V gene lost 5 bases and the J gene lost 6 bases, with 14 bases spanning the gap. The CDR3 totals 13 residues. CDR3 sequence (DNA): TGTGCCAGCAGCCCGACAGCGTTCGGCGAGCAGTACTTC. Its translation is CASSPTAFGEQYF. Using reference TRBV7-9 and TRBJ2-7 for the parts outside the CDR3, the full variable domain is DTGVSQNPRHKITKRGQNVTFRCDPISEHNRLYWYRQTLGQGPEFLTYFQNEAQLEKSRLLSDRFSAERPKGSFSTLEIQRTEQGDSAMYLCASSPTAFGEQYFGPGTRLTVT.

This clone showed up just once. V usage is TRBV6-9 and J usage is TRBJ2-7; TRBD2 aligns across 8 bases. The germline V gene encodes CDR1 MNHGY and CDR2 SVAAGI. V lost 5 bases to trimming and J lost 7 bases; unmatched junction nucleotides: 10. The CDR3 has 14 residues. The CDR3 DNA reads as TGTGCCAGCAGTACCCTAGCGGGCCCGGGGGAGCAGTACTTC. Amino acids: CASSTLAGPGEQYF.

There are a few counts of this clone. V is TRBV19 and J is TRBJ1-5, with D hard to call. Germline CDR1 reads LNHDA; CDR2 reads SQIVND (reference sequence). V was trimmed by 2 bases and J by 0 bases, leaving 5 bases between them. This CDR3 region has 14 residues. CDR3 nucleotide sequence: TGTGCCAGTAGTATACAGGATAGCAATCAGCCCCAGCATTTT. Its protein product is CASSIQDSNQPQHF.

This chain connects TRBV19 to TRBJ1-6; 12 bases map to TRBD1. CDR1 and CDR2 (germline): LNHDA, SQIVND (reference sequence). J was trimmed by 8 bases and V by 5 bases; bases with no gene match: 16. The CDR3 is made up of 19 amino acids. CDR3 in DNA: TGTGCCAGTAGTGCCTCCGGGACAGGGGGCCGATGGGGTCATTCACCCCTCCACTTT. Amino acids: CASSASGTGGRWGHSPLHF.

The CDR3: CASSVPRTSDYNEQFF. The DNA for the CDR3 is TGTGCCAGCAGTGTTCCCCGGACTAGCGATTACAATGAGCAGTTCTTC. The rearrangement links TRBV6-1 to TRBJ2-1, with 9 positions matching TRBD2. The germline CDR1 and CDR2 sequences are MNHNS and SASEGT. V gave up 4 bases and J gave up 4 bases; unmatched junction bases: 8. The CDR3 spans 16 residues.

The chain combines TRBV4-1 with TRBJ1-2; D is unclear. The germline V and J ends were trimmed by 3 bases and 0 bases, with 14 bases remaining between them. The germline CDR1 and CDR2 sequences are MGHRA and YSYEKL. This CDR3 has 16 amino acids. CDR3 residues: CASSQSRAAPNYGYTF. The CDR3 coding sequence is TGCGCCAGCAGCCAGTCAAGGGCAGCGCCTAACTATGGCTACACCTTC.

This clone was detected only a few times. The V call is TRBV5-1, the J call TRBJ2-7, with D hard to call. CDR3 length equals 15 residues. Trimming shortened V by 0 bases and J by 4 bases, and 14 bases separated the two germline ends. CDR1 is SGHRS and CDR2 is YFSETQ in the germline V gene. CDR3 nucleotide sequence: TGCGCCAGCAGCTTGGGGTCCCGGATTCTTTACGAGCAGTACTTC. Residues: CASSLGSRILYEQYF.

The J gene is TRBJ2-2, the V gene TRBV5-4; D not certain. The CDR3 spans 15 residues. The V end lost 4 bases, the J end lost 7 bases, and 17 bases lay between the germline ends. The germline V gene has CDR1 SGHNT and CDR2 YYREEE (reference sequence). The chain's CDR3 is CASSQEGSVGGELFF. The DNA of the CDR3 is TGTGCCAGCAGCCAAGAAGGCAGCGTGGGCGGGGAGCTGTTTTTT.

This clone was counted a few times. The chain combines TRBV2 with TRBJ2-3; possibly TRBD1 for D (5 bases). The V gene lost 5 bases and the J gene lost 0 bases, with 12 bases spanning the gap. The CDR3 is 15 amino acids. Germline CDR1 reads SNHLY; CDR2 reads FYNNEI. The CDR3 DNA reads as TGTGCCAGCAGTCCCCAGGGCGGAAGCACAGATACGCAGTATTTT. Encoded protein: CASSPQGGSTDTQYF.

This sequence joins TRBV6-5 and TRBJ2-5; no firm D call. Germline V gene data show CDR1 as MNHEY and CDR2 as SVGAGI. Trimming pared 2 bases from V and 6 bases from J, leaving 4 bases between. This CDR3 region has 11 residues. CDR3 region: CASSYRKTQYF. The CDR3 DNA follows: TGTGCCAGCAGTTACAGAAAGACCCAGTACTTC.

V and J are TRBV6-1 and TRBJ1-6; 9 positions agree with TRBD1. This CDR3 comprises 14 residues. Germline-derived CDR1 and CDR2 are MNHNS and SASEGT. Trimming cost V 4 bases and J 5 bases; bases outside gene matches: 0. This CDR3 is CASSGTGDNSPLHF. The CDR3 bases are TGTGCCAGCAGTGGGACAGGGGATAATTCACCCCTCCACTTT.

Sample share makes this clone medium-sized (0.01 to 0.1%). The rearrangement uses TRBV19 and TRBJ1-5; 8 nucleotides align to TRBD1. V dropped 5 bases and J dropped 9; count of bases not matched to a gene: 12. The germline CDR1 and CDR2 sequences are LNHDA and SQIVND (reference sequence). The CDR3 is 15 residues long. The CDR3 sequence: CASSQGQGPLWPQHF. Written as DNA, the CDR3 is TGTGCCAGTAGTCAAGGACAGGGACCGCTTTGGCCCCAGCATTTT.

The chain is built from TRBV10-1 and TRBJ2-5; the match to TRBD2 covers 9 bases. Germline lookup yields CDR1 WNHNN and CDR2 SYGVQD (reference sequence). The V and J ends lost 3 bases and 6 bases, in that order; junction bases with no gene match: 2. The CDR3 is 13 residues long. CDR3 sequence reads: CASSDGLAKTQYF. The CDR3 DNA is TGCGCCAGCAGTGATGGACTAGCGAAGACCCAGTACTTC.